The clone carrying this T cell receptor (beta chain) came up many times. The target antigen is unknown. The source of the sample is a study of CD8 T cells in ankylosing spondylitis. Findings and caveats of the study: For ankylosing spondylitis blood, a TCR beta motif of 7 or 8 highly homologous variants appeared characteristic. Disease-associated clones were reportedly significantly overrepresented in matched ankylosing spondylitis synovial fluid.

V was trimmed by 0 bases and J by 4 bases, leaving 4 bases between them. The CDR3 is made up of 13 amino acids. CDR1 SGHVS and CDR2 FQNEAQ come from the germline V gene. Library preparation for TCR beta used quantitative 5'-RACE with molecular barcodes. MiXCR was run by TCRdb on the 5' RACE reads, yielding one entry per CDR3 protein. The sample carries 130,000 or so distinct CDR3 sequences, about 6.5% recorded once. The receptor comes from a male donor with ankylosing spondylitis or in good health (not recorded which). The chain couples TRBV7-8 to TRBJ1-5; D is unresolved. The sequencing sample was made of blood, either unsorted or a sorted T cell fraction (not recorded which). DNA for the CDR3: TGTGCCAGCAGCTTAGCGAGGAATCAGCCCCAGCATTTT. The encoded protein is CASSLARNQPQHF.